This TCR beta chain was retrieved from a study of T cell responses to AZD1222 COVID-19 vaccine. CDR1 and CDR2 from the germline V gene are SGHRS and YFSETQ. Trimming pared 2 bases from V and 3 bases from J, leaving 6 bases between. The CDR3 runs to 13 residues. Profiled with immunoSEQ multiplex PCR; TCRdb holds only in-frame clones, not every one. The sample carries over 130,000 clones, more than 85% recorded once. Pooling covered second doses at about 4 or about 12 weeks. The chain combines TRBV5-1 with TRBJ2-1; the D gene is possibly TRBD1 (6 bases). The sequence came from an adult who received the AZD1222 COVID-19 vaccine. Sequenced material: peripheral blood, taken 28 days after the second AZD1222 dose. As DNA, the CDR3 is TGCGCCAGCAGCTTCAGGGGCTACAATGAGCAGTTCTTC. It is translated as CASSFRGYNEQFF.